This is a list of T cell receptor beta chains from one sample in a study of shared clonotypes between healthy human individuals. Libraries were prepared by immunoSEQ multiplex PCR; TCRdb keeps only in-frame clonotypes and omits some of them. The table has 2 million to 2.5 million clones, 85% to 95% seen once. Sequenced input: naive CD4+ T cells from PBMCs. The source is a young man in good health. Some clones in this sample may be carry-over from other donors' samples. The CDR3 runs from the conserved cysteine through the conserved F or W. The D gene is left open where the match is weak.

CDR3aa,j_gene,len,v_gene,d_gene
CASSLVAGSDGYTF,TRBJ1-2,14,TRBV5-1,-
CASSSSGVGNIQYF,TRBJ2-4,14,TRBV5-1,-
CASSDSGRSTGELFF,TRBJ2-2,15,TRBV9,TRBD2
CASSLVVTGATNEKLFF,TRBJ1-4,17,TRBV5-5,TRBD1
CASSISPGMIETQYF,TRBJ2-5,15,TRBV19,-
CASSLEEKLFF,TRBJ1-4,11,TRBV28,-
CASSPPSSLEQFF,TRBJ2-1,13,TRBV18,-
CASSGGQGIKNIQYF,TRBJ2-4,15,TRBV27,TRBD1
CASRETGISYNEQFF,TRBJ2-1,15,TRBV2,TRBD1
CASSPGGFSYNEQFF,TRBJ2-1,15,TRBV28,TRBD2
CASRFRVGNEQFF,TRBJ2-1,13,TRBV2,-
CASQGGQGASRAFF,TRBJ1-1,14,TRBV6-1,TRBD1
CASSKGTEKAFF,TRBJ1-1,12,TRBV5-6,-
CAQETRDRMNTGELFF,TRBJ2-2,16,TRBV30,TRBD1
CASSPAGSGNNYGYTF,TRBJ1-2,16,TRBV28,-
CASSYGSGSSYEQYF,TRBJ2-7,15,TRBV28,-
CASSPLTQAGGSGNEQFF,TRBJ2-1,18,TRBV7-3,TRBD2
CASSLSWDRELISGNTIYF,TRBJ1-3,19,TRBV27,TRBD1
CASSVDTGGPDEQFF,TRBJ2-1,15,TRBV9,TRBD2
CASRGWGQGEETQYF,TRBJ2-5,15,TRBV6-1,-
CASGPLSQPQHF,TRBJ1-5,12,TRBV6-5,-
CASSAYRNTEAFF,TRBJ1-1,13,TRBV6-5,-
CASSLHLDYEQYF,TRBJ2-7,13,TRBV11-2,-
CASSPRQGDEQYF,TRBJ2-7,13,TRBV7-3,TRBD1
CASIPGHRGGTGELFF,TRBJ2-2,16,TRBV5-5,-
CASSPPTYAQETQYF,TRBJ2-5,15,TRBV7-8,-
CASSEARGTLEQYF,TRBJ2-7,14,TRBV6-1,-
CASRRTSGRFDTQYF,TRBJ2-3,15,TRBV6-5,TRBD2
CASSLGLDNEPQHF,TRBJ1-5,14,TRBV28,-
CSVASGRYNEQFF,TRBJ2-1,13,TRBV29-1,-
CASSRRLPNEQYF,TRBJ2-7,13,TRBV28,-
CASSPGQYYEQYF,TRBJ2-7,13,TRBV6-6,TRBD1
CASRLAGFYEQYF,TRBJ2-7,13,TRBV2,-
CASSPRTGERGEVVYEQYF,TRBJ2-7,19,TRBV5-1,-
CASSSPSSTSTDTQYF,TRBJ2-3,16,TRBV27,-
CASSLAGSPWIYYGYTF,TRBJ1-2,17,TRBV5-1,-
CASSSGVGGNEKLFF,TRBJ1-4,15,TRBV27,-
CASSPRAAQINQPQHF,TRBJ1-5,16,TRBV18,-
CSVLEYYNEQFF,TRBJ2-1,12,TRBV29-1,-
CASSYSRPSSGNTIYF,TRBJ1-3,16,TRBV6-6,-
CASSFRLAGSTDTQYF,TRBJ2-3,16,TRBV5-4,TRBD2
CATGPRNYGYTF,TRBJ1-2,12,TRBV28,-
CASSWDGDSYNEQFF,TRBJ2-1,15,TRBV5-1,-
CASSLEDRGWETQYF,TRBJ2-5,15,TRBV7-2,TRBD1
CASRGQVNTEAFF,TRBJ1-1,13,TRBV2,TRBD1